The 14 T cell receptor beta chains below come from one sample, sequenced in a study of blood T cell repertoires in COVID-19. Produced via immunoSEQ multiplex PCR; TCRdb's table is partial and in-frame only. The sample has 30,000 to 40,000 clones, roughly four fifths seen once. Sequencing was done on a sample of peripheral blood. The receptors originated from a man aged 50-59 years with acute or convalescent COVID-19.

V gene TRBV12-5 combines with J gene TRBJ1-2; tentatively, D is TRBD1 (6 bases). CDR1 and CDR2 from the germline V gene are LGHNT and FRNRAP. Trimming left V 0 bases short and J 2 bases short, with 16 bases between. This CDR3 is 17 amino acids long. The CDR3: CASGLVPGGQGNYGYTF. The CDR3 bases are TGTGCTAGTGGTTTGGTCCCCGGGGGGCAGGGGAACTATGGCTACACCTTC.

V is TRBV6-5 and J is TRBJ1-3; D ambiguous. The CDR3 runs to 14 residues. Per germline, CDR1 MNHEY and CDR2 SVGAGI. The V and J ends lost 5 bases and 2 bases respectively, with 10 bases between them. The CDR3 here is CASSPTATGNTIYF. The CDR3 DNA reads TGTGCCAGCAGTCCTACAGCAACTGGAAACACCATATATTTT.

The chain has TRBV2 and TRBJ2-7; 7 bases map to TRBD1. The CDR3 contains 14 residues. After removal of 6 bases from V and 3 bases from J, the junction contained 8 bases not matched to a gene. Germline V CDR1 and CDR2: SNHLY, FYNNEI. Written as DNA, the CDR3 is TGTGCCAGCAGAGGGACAGTTGATTACTACGAGCAGTACTTC. Its translation: CASRGTVDYYEQYF.

In its sample, this clone was seen a few times. The chain is built from TRBV7-3 and TRBJ1-1; no firm D call. The CDR3 is 14 amino acids. Between the trimmed V and J ends, which lost 0 bases and 1 base, there was a span of 6 bases. CDR1 and CDR2 from the germline V gene are SGHTA and FQGTGA. The CDR3, as DNA: TGTGCCAGCAGCTTAACGTTAGAGAACACTGAAGCTTTCTTT. It translates to CASSLTLENTEAFF.

The chain combines TRBV10-3 with TRBJ2-1, with 10 bases fitting TRBD1. The V gene end was trimmed by 8 bases and the J gene end by 0 bases; junction bases not matched to a gene: 4. The CDR3 loop spans 15 amino acids. Germline CDR1 reads ENHRY; CDR2 reads SYGVKD. The CDR3 is CAIGTGVSSYNEQFF. As DNA, the CDR3 is TGTGCCATCGGGACAGGGGTTTCCTCCTACAATGAGCAGTTCTTC.

This clone appeared a single time. The rearrangement joins TRBV19 to TRBJ2-1; 8 bases agree with TRBD2. V shed 3 bases, J shed 6 bases, and the junction held 10 bases outside the gene matches. The germline V gene has CDR1 LNHDA and CDR2 SQIVND (reference sequence). The CDR3 has 16 residues. The DNA of the CDR3 is TGTGCCAGTAGTATTATTGCGGGAGGAAGGGTCAATGAGCAGTTCTTC. It codes for CASSIIAGGRVNEQFF.

The V gene is TRBV5-4, the J gene TRBJ2-3, with a tentative D call TRBD1 (5 bases). CDR1 is SGHNT and CDR2 is YYREEE in the germline V gene (reference sequence). This CDR3 spans 15 amino acids. Trimming removed 0 bases at V and 2 bases at J, with 10 bases between. Here the CDR3 reads CASSLDQGYTDTQYF. The CDR3 DNA is TGTGCCAGCAGCTTGGATCAGGGATACACAGATACGCAGTATTTT.

This chain joins TRBV10-3 and TRBJ1-2; the match to TRBD1 covers 8 bases. The CDR3 runs 17 residues. Germline loops: CDR1 ENHRY, CDR2 SYGVKD. The ends lost 3 bases at V and 4 bases at J; junction bases unmatched: 13. CDR3 sequence reads: CAISEDGDRTLFYGYTF. CDR3 DNA: TGTGCCATCAGTGAAGATGGGGACAGGACCCTCTTCTATGGCTACACCTTC.

This sequence joins TRBV6-4 and TRBJ2-7; 9 bases match TRBD1. The J segment lost 7 bases and the V segment lost 2 bases, leaving 15 bases of the junction unmatched. Looked up from germline, CDR1 is MRHNA and CDR2 is SNTAGT. The CDR3 length is 17 residues. The CDR3 region is CASSDDKADRGFCEQYF. CDR3 coding DNA: TGTGCCAGCAGTGACGACAAGGCAGACAGGGGGTTTTGTGAGCAGTACTTC.

The genes are TRBV6-6 and TRBJ1-6; D is unclear. The germline V and J ends were trimmed by 7 bases and 12 bases, with 16 bases remaining between them. The CDR3 contains 13 residues. CDR1 is MNHNY, CDR2 SVGAGI, per germline (reference sequence). The CDR3: CASNIRDIEPLHF. CDR3 in DNA: TGTGCCAGCAATATCCGGGATATAGAACCCCTCCACTTT.

The rearrangement links TRBV13 to TRBJ2-1; D remains ambiguous. Germline CDR1 is PRHDT and CDR2 is FYEKMQ (reference sequence). V was shortened by 5 bases and J by 6 bases, with 14 bases between the two germline ends. The CDR3 is 14 amino acids. The CDR3 region has the DNA TGTGCCAGCAGCCGGCCCCGACTTGGCAATGAGCAGTTCTTC. This translates into CASSRPRLGNEQFF.

DNA of the CDR3: TGTGCCAGCAGCTTGCTTGTCGGCAATCAGCCCCAGCATTTT. Protein product: CASSLLVGNQPQHF. The rearrangement joins TRBV5-5 to TRBJ1-5; D gene unclear. The CDR3 length is 14 residues. Germline loops: CDR1 SGHKS, CDR2 YYEKEE (reference sequence). V was clipped by 1 base and J by 2 bases, with 7 bases between them.

The chain couples TRBV27 to TRBJ1-1, with a tentative D call TRBD1 (6 bases). In germline, CDR1 is MNHEY, CDR2 SMNVEV (reference sequence). V shed 3 bases and J shed 4 bases, with 12 bases lying between them. This CDR3 is built from 14 residues. CDR3 nucleotides: TGTGCCAGCAGTTTCCCCGGACAGCTCACTGAAGCTTTCTTT. Its translation: CASSFPGQLTEAFF.

J is TRBJ2-3 and V is TRBV6-5; the match to TRBD1 covers 7 bases. CDR3 length equals 14 residues. V lost 8 bases, J lost 0 bases, and 5 bases stayed unmatched. Germline values: CDR1 MNHEY, CDR2 SVGAGI. The CDR3: CASDRGRSTDTQYF. In nucleotides, the CDR3 is TGTGCCAGCGATAGGGGGCGAAGCACAGATACGCAGTATTTT.